Sequencing of this TCR beta chain was carried out in a study of T cells in Graves' hyperthyroidism and ophthalmopathy. General study results and limits: Most thyroid clonotypes with frequency above 0.001 were detected in blood. Ophthalmopathy and stable hyperthyroidism were separated by a 13 V-J model.

It was RNA transcripts that yielded the amplified TCR beta CDR3 regions. HTBI primers were used for first-round RT-PCR of the TCR CDR3. TCRdb redid the calling of the multiplex PCR reads with MiXCR, one entry per CDR3 protein. This table holds fewer than 700,000 distinct CDR3 sequences, 15% to 20% found once. Germline V gene data show CDR1 as SEHNR and CDR2 as FQNEAQ (reference sequence). This CDR3 spans 17 amino acids. Trimming took off 5 bases at V and 2 bases at J, with 21 bases between the two ends. The source of the PBMCs was less than 12 ml of fresh peripheral blood. Notes on this clonotype: Its cognate antigen is unknown.

The specimen was blood. This chain joins TRBV7-9 and TRBJ2-5; D not certain. This TCR was sampled from a woman in her late teens or twenties with Graves' ophthalmopathy. CDR3 bases: TGTGCCAGCAGCCCCCTCGAACTGGGATACTCGCAAGAGACCCAGTACTTC. As protein: CASSPLELGYSQETQYF. The entire variable domain, with the rest obtained from reference TRBV7-9 and TRBJ2-5, is as follows: DTGVSQNPRHKITKRGQNVTFRCDPISEHNRLYWYRQTLGQGPEFLTYFQNEAQLEKSRLLSDRFSAERPKGSFSTLEIQRTEQGDSAMYLCASSPLELGYSQETQYFGPGTRLLVL.